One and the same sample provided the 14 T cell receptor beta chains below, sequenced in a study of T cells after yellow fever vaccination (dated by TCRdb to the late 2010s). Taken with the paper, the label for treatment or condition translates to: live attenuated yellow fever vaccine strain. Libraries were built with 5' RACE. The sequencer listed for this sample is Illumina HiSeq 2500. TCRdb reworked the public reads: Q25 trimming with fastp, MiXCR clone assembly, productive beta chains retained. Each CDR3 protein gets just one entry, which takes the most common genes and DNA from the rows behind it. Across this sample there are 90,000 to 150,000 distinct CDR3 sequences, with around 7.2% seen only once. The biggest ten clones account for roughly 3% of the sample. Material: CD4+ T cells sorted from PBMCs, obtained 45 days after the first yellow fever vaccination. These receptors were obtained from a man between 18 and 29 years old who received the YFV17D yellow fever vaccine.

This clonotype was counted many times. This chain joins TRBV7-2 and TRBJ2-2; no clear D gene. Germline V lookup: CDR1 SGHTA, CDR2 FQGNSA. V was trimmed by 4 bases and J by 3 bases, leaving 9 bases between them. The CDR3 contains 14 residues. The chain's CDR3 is CASSSRMDTGELFF. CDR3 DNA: TGTGCCAGCAGCTCACGAATGGACACCGGGGAGCTGTTTTTT.

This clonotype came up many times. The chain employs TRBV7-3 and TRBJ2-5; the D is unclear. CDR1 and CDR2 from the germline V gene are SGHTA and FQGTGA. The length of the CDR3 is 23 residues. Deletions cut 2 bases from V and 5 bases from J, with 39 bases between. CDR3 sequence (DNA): TGTGCCAGCAGCTTACCAAGAAAGGAGAACCCCCTGAACAGAACGTCCTCGTTGGAGACCCAGTACTTC. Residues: CASSLPRKENPLNRTSSLETQYF.

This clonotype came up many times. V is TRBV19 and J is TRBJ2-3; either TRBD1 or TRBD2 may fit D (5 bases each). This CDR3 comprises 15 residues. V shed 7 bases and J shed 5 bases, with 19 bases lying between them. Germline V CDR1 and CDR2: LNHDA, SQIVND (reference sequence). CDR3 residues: CASNPRWGLGDTQYF. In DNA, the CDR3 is TGTGCCAGTAATCCGAGGTGGGGGTTAGGAGATACGCAGTATTTT.

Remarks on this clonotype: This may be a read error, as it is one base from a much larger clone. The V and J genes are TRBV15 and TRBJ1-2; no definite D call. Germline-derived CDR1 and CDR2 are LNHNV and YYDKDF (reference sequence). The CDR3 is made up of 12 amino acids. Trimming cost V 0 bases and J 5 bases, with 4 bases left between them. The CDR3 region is CATSREAYGYTF. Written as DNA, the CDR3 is TGTGCCACCAGCAGAGAAGCATATGGCTACACCTTC.

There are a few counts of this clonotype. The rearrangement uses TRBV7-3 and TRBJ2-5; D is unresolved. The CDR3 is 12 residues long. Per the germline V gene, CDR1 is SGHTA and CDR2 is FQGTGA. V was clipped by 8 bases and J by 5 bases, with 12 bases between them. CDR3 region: CASRPSGETQYF. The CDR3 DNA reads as TGTGCCAGCCGCCCCTCCGGGGAGACCCAGTACTTC.

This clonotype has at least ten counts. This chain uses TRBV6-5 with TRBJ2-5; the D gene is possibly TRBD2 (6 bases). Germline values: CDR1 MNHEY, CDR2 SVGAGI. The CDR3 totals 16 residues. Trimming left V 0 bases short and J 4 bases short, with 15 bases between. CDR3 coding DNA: TGTGCCAGCAGTTACTCGCGTACAGCGCGGGGAGAGACCCAGTACTTC. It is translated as CASSYSRTARGETQYF.

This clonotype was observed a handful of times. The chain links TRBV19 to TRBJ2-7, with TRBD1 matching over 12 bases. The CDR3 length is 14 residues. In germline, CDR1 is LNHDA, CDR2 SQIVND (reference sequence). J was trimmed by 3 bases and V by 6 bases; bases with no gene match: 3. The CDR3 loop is CASRGTGGVYEQYF. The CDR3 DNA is TGTGCCAGTAGAGGGACAGGGGGCGTCTACGAGCAGTACTTC.

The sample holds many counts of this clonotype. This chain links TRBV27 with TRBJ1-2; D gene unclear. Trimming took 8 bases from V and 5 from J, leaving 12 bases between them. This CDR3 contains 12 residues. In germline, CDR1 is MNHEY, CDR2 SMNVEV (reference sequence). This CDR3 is CASRARLYGYTF. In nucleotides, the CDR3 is TGTGCCAGCCGCGCTCGGCTTTATGGCTACACCTTC.

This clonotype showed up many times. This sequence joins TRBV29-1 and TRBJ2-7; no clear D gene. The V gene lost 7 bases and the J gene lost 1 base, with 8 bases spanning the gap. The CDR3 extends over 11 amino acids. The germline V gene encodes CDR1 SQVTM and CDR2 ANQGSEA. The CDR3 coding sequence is TGCAGCGCGAGAGCATCCTACGAGCAGTACTTC. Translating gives CSARASYEQYF.

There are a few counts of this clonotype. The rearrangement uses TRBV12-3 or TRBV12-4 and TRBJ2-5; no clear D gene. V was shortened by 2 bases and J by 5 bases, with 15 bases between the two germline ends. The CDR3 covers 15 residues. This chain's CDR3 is CASSLIPAGRETQYF. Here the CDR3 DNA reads TGTGCCAGCAGTTTAATCCCTGCCGGCCGGGAGACCCAGTACTTC.

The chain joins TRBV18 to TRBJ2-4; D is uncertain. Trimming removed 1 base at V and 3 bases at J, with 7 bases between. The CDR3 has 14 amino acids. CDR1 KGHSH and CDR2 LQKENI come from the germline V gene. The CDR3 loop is CASSPQRHKNIQYF. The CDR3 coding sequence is TGTGCCAGCTCACCACAGAGACACAAAAACATTCAGTACTTC.

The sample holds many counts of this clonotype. This CDR3 reads CATGLAGIDEQFF. DNA of the CDR3: TGTGCCACCGGACTAGCGGGGATCGATGAGCAGTTCTTC. The rearrangement uses TRBV10-3 and TRBJ2-1; 12 nucleotides agree with TRBD2. Per germline, CDR1 ENHRY and CDR2 SYGVKD. This CDR3 comprises 13 residues. Unmatched junction bases numbered 6, after V lost 10 bases and J lost 8 bases.

In DNA, the CDR3 is TGTGCCAGCAGCCCCGGGACCCTTACTGAAGCTTTCTTT. Translated: CASSPGTLTEAFF. This sequence joins TRBV5-5 and TRBJ1-1; possible D gene TRBD1, 5 bases. CDR3 size: 13 residues. Germline-derived CDR1 and CDR2 are SGHKS and YYEKEE (reference sequence). Between the trimmed V and J ends, which lost 4 bases and 5 bases, there was a span of 12 bases.

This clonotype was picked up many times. The CDR3, as DNA: TGTGCCAGCAGCCATGACGACAGGCGAGAAGGGTTACACTACGAGCAGTACGTC. Its translation is CASSHDDRREGLHYEQYV. The chain combines TRBV3-1 with TRBJ2-7; the D gene is possibly TRBD1 (6 bases). Trimming pared 3 bases from V and 3 bases from J, leaving 24 bases between. CDR1 and CDR2 (germline): LGHDT, YNNKEL (reference sequence). The CDR3 spans 18 residues.